The 22 T cell receptor beta chains below all came from one sample that was sequenced in a study of T cells after yellow fever vaccination. TCRdb called the 5' RACE reads again in MiXCR, with one record for every CDR3 protein. The profile shows roughly 350,000 distinct CDR3 sequences, roughly 4% of them singletons. The sequencing used PBMCs, collected 5 days after the yellow fever booster vaccination. These receptors all come from a young man who received the YFV17D yellow fever vaccine.

This clonotype was counted ten times or more. The gene calls are TRBV7-7 and TRBJ2-5, with no clear D. The CDR3 length is 13 residues. Trimming shortened V by 6 bases and J by 5 bases, and 13 bases separated the two germline ends. Germline CDR1 and CDR2: SSHAT and FNYEAQ (reference sequence). The CDR3 DNA sequence: TGTGCCAGCAGGCAGGACGCCCGGGAGACCCAGTACTTC. It is translated as CASRQDARETQYF.

The rearrangement joins TRBV7-9 to TRBJ1-1; D gene unclear. In germline, CDR1 is SEHNR, CDR2 FQNEAQ (reference sequence). The CDR3 loop spans 15 amino acids. V gave up 1 base and J gave up 1 base, with 10 bases separating them. The CDR3 nucleotides are TGTGCCAGCAGCTTAGGTATAGGTGAGAACACTGAAGCTTTCTTT. Encoded protein: CASSLGIGENTEAFF.

This clonotype showed up many times. The chain is built from TRBV27 and TRBJ2-3, with a tentative D call TRBD2 (6 bases). The V and J ends lost 3 bases and 0 bases respectively, with 10 bases between them. Germline CDR1 is MNHEY and CDR2 is SMNVEV (reference sequence). The CDR3 contains 15 residues. The CDR3 loop is CASSFGGTSTDTQYF. The CDR3 nucleotides read TGTGCCAGCAGTTTTGGCGGGACGAGCACAGATACGCAGTATTTT.

This clonotype showed up just a few times. The J gene is TRBJ1-1, the V gene TRBV21-1; the DNA was not used to check the table's D call, TRBD1. TRBV21-1 is noted as a pseudogene. The CDR3 totals 17 residues. This chain's CDR3 is CASSPPLGRAERTEAFF. CDR3 in DNA: TGTGCCAGCAGCCCCCCTTTGGGCAGGGCGGAACGGACTGAAGCTTTCTTT.

This chain uses TRBV7-2 with TRBJ2-3; possible D gene TRBD1, 5 bases. The CDR3 contains 14 residues. Germline CDR1 is SGHTA and CDR2 is FQGNSA. The V gene lost 5 bases and the J gene lost 0 bases, with 9 bases spanning the gap. For the CDR3, the DNA is TGTGCCAGCAGCATAGGGGCTAGCACAGATACGCAGTATTTT. It codes for CASSIGASTDTQYF.

J is TRBJ2-3 and V is TRBV11-2, with D hard to call. The CDR3 has 15 residues. CDR1 is SGHAT, CDR2 FQNNGV, per germline. V gave up 3 bases and J gave up 4 bases, with 14 bases separating them. The chain's CDR3 is CASSLSKGNADTQYF. The CDR3 DNA is TGTGCCAGCAGCTTGTCCAAGGGAAACGCAGATACGCAGTATTTT.

In its sample, this clonotype was seen many times. The gene calls are TRBV7-2 and TRBJ2-7; 11 nucleotides line up with TRBD2. The CDR3 is 15 amino acids. V dropped 1 base and J dropped 7; count of bases not matched to a gene: 6. Germline CDR1 is SGHTA and CDR2 is FQGNSA. The CDR3 reads CASSLVLAGGREQYF. The CDR3 bases are TGTGCCAGCAGCTTAGTTCTAGCGGGGGGTAGAGAGCAGTACTTC.

There are many counts of this clonotype. The chain couples TRBV7-9 to TRBJ2-3, with D perhaps given as TRBD1 or TRBD2 (6 bases each). The CDR3 covers 12 residues. Per the germline V gene, CDR1 is SEHNR and CDR2 is FQNEAQ (reference sequence). The ends were cut back, 5 bases at V and 7 bases at J, with 10 bases in the middle. DNA of the CDR3: TGTGCCAGCAGCCGAGGGGGGAATACGCAGTATTTT. Its translation: CASSRGGNTQYF.

This clonotype was seen a handful of times. The CDR3 region is CASRETWAQETQYF. The CDR3 DNA is TGTGCCAGCAGGGAAACTTGGGCGCAAGAGACCCAGTACTTC. The chain is built from TRBV6-5 and TRBJ2-5, with D uncertain. Germline V gene lookup returns CDR1 MNHEY and CDR2 SVGAGI. Trimming took 6 bases from V and 2 from J, leaving 13 bases between them. This CDR3 is built from 14 residues.

This clonotype was counted only a few times. This chain uses TRBV12-3 or TRBV12-4 with TRBJ2-2; D unresolved. CDR3 length: 11 residues. The V end was cut by 7 bases, the J end by 4 bases, with 4 bases between. CDR3 sequence reads: CASTLTGELFF. CDR3 DNA sequence: TGTGCCAGCACCCTCACCGGGGAGCTGTTTTTT.

This clonotype has only a few counts. The chain's CDR3 is CASSPSPRGGGELFF. In DNA, the CDR3 is TGTGCCAGCAGTCCTAGCCCCAGGGGTGGCGGGGAGCTGTTTTTT. J is TRBJ2-2 and V is TRBV12-3 or TRBV12-4; a possible D gene is TRBD1 (6 bases). The CDR3 has 15 residues. Trimming stripped 5 bases from V and 7 bases from J, with 17 bases between.

In its sample, this clonotype was seen a few times. The chain joins TRBV14 to TRBJ2-7; no clear D gene. CDR1 SGHDN and CDR2 FVKESK come from the germline V gene. This CDR3 spans 13 amino acids. V was trimmed by 2 bases and J by 4 bases, leaving 9 bases between them. CDR3 loop: CASSQSPLYEQYV. The CDR3, as DNA: TGTGCCAGCAGCCAATCGCCCCTGTACGAGCAGTACGTC.

This clonotype was seen ten or more times. The chain links TRBV7-2 to TRBJ1-1; TRBD1 is a possible D gene (6 bases). V shed 6 bases and J shed 1 base, with 12 bases lying between them. The germline gives CDR1 SGHTA, CDR2 FQGNSA. The length of the CDR3 is 14 residues. The CDR3 here is CASSFGTTNTEAFF. The CDR3 DNA reads as TGTGCCAGCAGTTTTGGGACAACGAACACTGAAGCTTTCTTT.

This clonotype was seen more than once but under ten times. The chain employs TRBV4-3 and TRBJ2-3; D gene uncertain. This CDR3 has 16 residues. The V end was cut by 4 bases, the J end by 2 bases, with 16 bases between. The germline V gene encodes CDR1 LGHNA and CDR2 YSLEER. In DNA, the CDR3 is TGCGCCAGCAGCCTCGTCCCCATTGGAATCACAGATACGCAGTATTTT. This sequence encodes CASSLVPIGITDTQYF.

This clonotype came up a few times. Here the CDR3 reads CASTPGAWGTQYF. The CDR3 DNA is TGTGCCAGCACCCCCGGCGCTTGGGGGACCCAGTACTTC. The chain has TRBV12-3 or TRBV12-4 and TRBJ2-5; D call uncertain. This CDR3 has 13 residues. Trimming shortened V by 7 bases and J by 7 bases, and 16 bases separated the two germline ends.

The chain couples TRBV7-9 to TRBJ2-7; tentatively, D is TRBD2 (6 bases). The germline V gene encodes CDR1 SEHNR and CDR2 FQNEAQ (reference sequence). The CDR3 contains 14 residues. Trimming stripped 6 bases from V and 5 bases from J, with 17 bases between. CDR3 coding DNA: TGTGCCAGCAGGCCCGGGGCGGGGACGGACGAGCAGTACTTC. It codes for CASRPGAGTDEQYF.

This clonotype was counted a few times. V and J are TRBV10-1 and TRBJ1-4, with 7 bases lining up with TRBD1. The CDR3 extends over 12 amino acids. The trim removed 7 bases at V and 6 bases at J, leaving 2 bases unmatched. Germline CDR1 WNHNN, CDR2 SYGVQD (reference sequence). CDR3 protein: CASNRGHEKLFF. The CDR3 DNA is TGCGCCAGCAACAGGGGTCATGAAAAACTGTTTTTT.

Ten or more counts support this clonotype. This sequence joins TRBV7-2 and TRBJ2-3; TRBD2 is a possible D gene (5 bases). This CDR3 has 12 residues. Germline assignment: CDR1 SGHTA and CDR2 FQGNSA. CDR3 in DNA: TGTGGAGTGGGCGGGCGCGGAGATACGCAGTATTTT. It is translated as CGVGGRGDTQYF.

The table lists this clonotype with a few counts. The chain recombines TRBV5-6 with TRBJ1-6; D remains unclear. Trimming shortened V by 0 bases and J by 9 bases, and 13 bases separated the two germline ends. CDR1 and CDR2 (germline): SGHDT, YYEEEE. This CDR3 comprises 15 residues. This chain's CDR3 is CASSLGGRRSSPLHF. CDR3 coding DNA: TGTGCCAGCAGCTTGGGAGGGCGCAGAAGTTCACCCCTCCACTTT.

The table lists this clonotype with a few counts. The chain combines TRBV11-2 with TRBJ2-2; 12 bases agree with TRBD2. Germline V gene sequence: CDR1 SGHAT, CDR2 FQNNGV. This CDR3 contains 16 residues. The V and J ends lost 4 bases and 4 bases, in that order; junction bases with no gene match: 4. The CDR3 DNA reads TGTGCCAGCAGCTCCCGACTAGCGGGAGCCACCGGGGAGCTGTTTTTT. This codes for CASSSRLAGATGELFF.

The chain recombines TRBV27 with TRBJ1-2; a weak D match, TRBD1 (6 bases). The germline V gene encodes CDR1 MNHEY and CDR2 SMNVEV (reference sequence). This CDR3 is built from 16 residues. V dropped 4 bases and J dropped 2 bases, with 17 bases sitting between them. The CDR3 sequence is CASSSLHTGQNYGYTF. The DNA of the CDR3 is TGTGCCAGCAGTTCCCTCCATACGGGACAAAACTATGGCTACACCTTC.

This clonotype was observed a handful of times. The V and J genes are TRBV18 and TRBJ2-7, with TRBD1 matching 7 bases. The germline gives CDR1 KGHSH, CDR2 LQKENI. V trimming: 6 bases; J trimming: 6 bases; junction bases outside the gene matches: 5. This CDR3 region has 12 residues. CDR3 in amino acids: CASSPDRAEQYF. The CDR3 coding sequence is TGTGCCAGCTCGCCCGACAGGGCCGAGCAGTACTTC. The full variable domain, rest sourced from reference TRBV18 and TRBJ2-7, is NAGVMQNPRHLVRRRGQEARLRCSPMKGHSHVYWYRQLPEEGLKFMVYLQKENIIDESGMPKERFSAEFPKEGPSILRIQQVVRGDSAAYFCASSPDRAEQYFGPGTRLTVT.